This T cell receptor beta chain was identified during a study of blood T cell repertoires in COVID-19 (dated by TCRdb to 2020 to 2022). In terms of the full investigation: ImmuneRACE Cohort 3 recovered participants were defined by two consecutive negative NP/OP PCR tests, healthcare professional clearance, or symptom resolution. The samples were drawn from two sources: the first 160 participants of the ongoing ImmuneRACE study, and over 1,000 subjects contributed by 6 global collaborators. The repertoires were made available in a free public database intended to serve as a resource for research on the immune response to SARS-CoV-2. Deeply sampled blood TCRbeta repertoires from subjects exposed to, actively infected with, or recovered from COVID-19 were included in the dataset. The prospective study material was composed of cDNA or gDNA derived from T cells, B-cell-depleted T cells, or PBMCs. A de-identified subject ID, COVID-19 status, age in years and sex were almost always included in the sample metadata. The collaborator samples originated in the United States, Italy and Spain and spanned the acute and convalescent phases of COVID-19. HLA class I and class II types, where available, came from metadata supplied by the sample provider rather than from assay-based typing. Study-level results and caveats: The quantity of clinical and demographic metadata differed by source and by participant and was supplied without curation.

Participants in the prospective study were enrolled through a virtual design, were aged roughly 18 to 100 years, and lived in 24 United States geographic areas. In the prospective study, participants were assigned to cohorts based on the clinical history participants reported in a screening survey and a study questionnaire. In the prospective study, whole blood, serum and a nasopharyngeal or oropharyngeal swab were collected from each participant by mobile phlebotomists. Over a roughly 2-month period, participants in the prospective study had the option of providing additional blood draws and questionnaires. Prospective study blood samples were shipped either frozen or at room temperature before DNA extraction. The immunoSEQ Assay, a bias-controlled multiplex PCR, was used to amplify TCRbeta CDR3 regions from genomic DNA. As for the authors' bioinformatics: Within the assay, amplification of reference gene primers was used to estimate how many nucleated cells each sample contained. To quantify the absolute abundance of each unique TCRbeta CDR3 rearrangement, sequence reads were collapsed and filtered. Productive Simpson clonality was computed per sample as the square root of Simpson's diversity index over productive rearrangements. In its TCRdb copy, this immuneACCESS table keeps in-frame sequences only and misses some clones. Where compared with another copy, unresolved V genes explain less than half of these, and the others have no known cause. D and trimming were read from the DNA, whereas the V and J calls and clone size are those reported in that table. The sample records 150,000 to 200,000 clones, 70% to 85% of which are singletons. The ten top clones hold 15% to 20% of the sample.

The CDR3 spans 17 residues, from the cysteine through the phenylalanine. Only the CDR3 DNA is retained, 51 bases long and in frame from the first base. At the junction V is shortened by 1 base and J by 8 bases; bases outside the gene matches: 9. The germline V gene (reference sequence) provides CDR1 LNHDA and CDR2 SQIVND. In regard to this clone: Its antigen is still unknown. No per-base quality is available; no much larger clone lies one base away.

The V and J genes are TRBV19 and TRBJ2-1, with TRBD2 identical over 12 junction bases. The TCR originated in a woman aged 70-85 years in a cohort exposed to, infected with or recovered from COVID-19 (not recorded which). Specimen: PBMCs or T cells enriched from blood (not recorded which). The CDR3 in this case is CASSIGLAGVRGYEQFF. The nucleotide sequence reads TGTGCCAGTAGTATAGGACTAGCGGGAGTTAGAGGTTATGAGCAGTTCTTC.